This record concerns one T cell receptor beta chain sequence. Its antigen is currently unknown. People who had autoimmune disease history or systemic immunosuppression were excluded. The data derive from a study of OX40 agonist ivuxolimab in advanced cancers. Study-wide findings and caveats: On average, CD8+ T cells showed a greater number of expanded clones than CD4+. Undetermined was the antigen specificity of the expanded peripheral T cells. Circulating CD4+ and CD8+ T cells showed clonal expansion by week 6 at 0.1 to 3.0 mg/kg.

The length of the CDR3 is 13 residues. Germline V gene data show CDR1 as MNHEY and CDR2 as SVGAGI. V dropped 0 bases and J dropped 6 bases, with 8 bases sitting between them. Libraries were prepared by immunoSEQ multiplex PCR; TCRdb keeps only in-frame clonotypes and omits some of them. In the table there are around 72,000 clones, roughly 89% of which are singletons. This chain uses TRBV6-5 with TRBJ1-2; the D is unclear. The receptor was isolated from an adult with an advanced solid tumor such as melanoma, head and neck, liver or kidney cancer. The source was CD4+ or CD8+ T cells sorted from blood, collected in a trial of the OX40 agonist ivuxolimab. The CDR3 DNA is TGTGCCAGCAGTTACTCTTACATAGATGGCTACACCTTC. Translated, it gives CASSYSYIDGYTF.